These 26 T cell receptor beta chains were all obtained from the same sample, sequenced in a study of T cells after yellow fever vaccination. From the 5' RACE reads, TCRdb called clonotypes with MiXCR, one entry per CDR3 protein. The sample includes approximately 350,000 distinct CDR3 sequences, 11% of them seen just once. This sample comprised PBMCs, obtained on the day of the first yellow fever vaccination. The receptors come from a man between 18 and 35 years old who received the YFV17D yellow fever vaccine.

This clonotype was observed a few times. The rearrangement links TRBV12-3 or TRBV12-4 to TRBJ1-6; a weak D match, TRBD1 (5 bases). The V gene lost 6 bases and the J gene lost 9 bases, with 12 bases spanning the gap. The CDR3 runs 13 residues. The CDR3 protein is CASRGPQGSPLHF. CDR3 DNA sequence: TGTGCCAGCAGGGGGCCCCAGGGTTCACCCCTCCACTTT.

The table lists this clonotype with a few counts. The V call is TRBV30, the J call TRBJ2-2, with 7 bases that match TRBD1. The CDR3 length is 14 residues. With 4 bases clipped from V and 3 bases from J, the junction kept 5 bases outside the gene matches. Per the germline V gene, CDR1 is GTSNPN and CDR2 is SVGIG (reference sequence). The CDR3 sequence is CAWKRDRDTGELFF. The CDR3 region has the DNA TGTGCCTGGAAACGGGACAGAGACACCGGGGAGCTGTTTTTT.

This clonotype has just a few counts. The rearrangement uses TRBV20-1 and TRBJ2-1; TRBD1 agrees at 8 bases. This CDR3 is built from 12 residues. CDR1 and CDR2 (germline): DFQATT, SNEGSKA (reference sequence). V lost 2 bases, J lost 9 bases, and 3 bases stayed unmatched. The DNA for the CDR3 is TGCAGTGCTAGACAGGGGGCCCTTGAGCAGTTCTTC. Protein product: CSARQGALEQFF.

The genes are TRBV23-1 and TRBJ2-3, with D perhaps given as TRBD1 or TRBD2 (5 bases each). TRBV23-1 qualifies as an ORF whose function is uncertain. This CDR3 spans 17 amino acids. Trimming shortened V by 0 bases and J by 4 bases, and 17 bases separated the two germline ends. This CDR3 is CASSQSGPSFPADTQYF. In nucleotides, the CDR3 is TGCGCCAGCAGTCAATCGGGACCCTCCTTCCCCGCAGATACGCAGTATTTT.

This clonotype was seen many times. The chain links TRBV12-3 or TRBV12-4 to TRBJ1-3; no definite D call. The germline V and J ends were trimmed by 6 bases and 2 bases, with 5 bases remaining between them. The CDR3 sequence is 12 residues long. CDR3 DNA sequence: TGTGCCAGCAGCTCCACTGGAAACACCATATATTTT. This sequence encodes CASSSTGNTIYF.

This clonotype was counted between two and nine times. This chain links TRBV12-3 or TRBV12-4 with TRBJ2-3, with D unclear. Trimming removed 4 bases from V and 2 bases from J, with 10 bases in between. The length of the CDR3 is 14 residues. This CDR3 reads CASSSAVSTDTQYF. The CDR3 DNA sequence: TGTGCCAGCAGTTCCGCAGTTTCCACAGATACGCAGTATTTT.

This clonotype was counted between two and nine times. The chain couples TRBV10-2 to TRBJ2-7; possible D gene TRBD2, 6 bases. This CDR3 contains 13 residues. Trimming shortened V by 3 bases and J by 3 bases, and 9 bases separated the two germline ends. Germline V gives CDR1 WSHSY, CDR2 SAAADI. The CDR3 DNA reads as TGCGCCAGCAGTGAACCGGGAGACTACGAGCAGTACTTC. This encodes CASSEPGDYEQYF.

The V gene is TRBV20-1, the J gene TRBJ2-1, with 9 bases identical to TRBD2. Trimming cost V 6 bases and J 9 bases; bases outside gene matches: 6. There are 12 residues in the CDR3. Germline V lookup: CDR1 DFQATT, CDR2 SNEGSKA (reference sequence). The CDR3 DNA sequence: TGCAGTGCCCTGAGCGGGGGGATTGAGCAGTTCTTC. Its translation: CSALSGGIEQFF.

The V and J genes are TRBV3-1 and TRBJ2-7; D not certain. Trimming took off 4 bases at V and 3 bases at J, with 10 bases between the two ends. This CDR3 is 13 amino acids long. Looked up from germline, CDR1 is LGHDT and CDR2 is YNNKEL (reference sequence). This chain's CDR3 is CASSPKPDYEQYV. The CDR3 coding sequence is TGTGCCAGCAGCCCGAAACCAGACTACGAGCAGTACGTC.

The rearrangement links TRBV27 to TRBJ1-2; 7 bases match TRBD1. The germline V gene encodes CDR1 MNHEY and CDR2 SMNVEV (reference sequence). CDR3 length equals 14 residues. J was trimmed by 4 bases and V by 5 bases; bases with no gene match: 7. CDR3 residues: CASSLQGIGYGYTF. The DNA for the CDR3 is TGTGCCAGCAGTCTACAGGGGATCGGCTATGGCTACACCTTC.

This clonotype was seen a few times. The chain recombines TRBV5-1 with TRBJ1-3; a weak D match, TRBD1 (5 bases). Germline CDR1 is SGHRS and CDR2 is YFSETQ. This CDR3 has 17 amino acids. V lost 2 bases to trimming and J lost 3 bases, with 18 bases between them. CDR3: CASSFRGKGSVGNTIYF. CDR3 DNA sequence: TGCGCCAGCAGCTTTAGGGGAAAGGGGTCTGTTGGAAACACCATATATTTT.

This clonotype came up many times. The rearrangement joins TRBV7-2 to TRBJ2-7, with D hard to call. The CDR3 is made up of 12 amino acids. V shed 3 bases and J shed 2 bases, with 5 bases lying between them. Germline CDR1 SGHTA, CDR2 FQGNSA. This chain's CDR3 is CASSFLPYEQYF. CDR3 DNA sequence: TGTGCCAGCAGCTTCCTCCCCTACGAGCAGTACTTC.

The chain combines TRBV7-6 with TRBJ2-1; D is perhaps TRBD1 (6 bases). This CDR3 has 14 residues. The germline V and J ends were trimmed by 6 bases and 7 bases, with 16 bases remaining between them. Germline values: CDR1 SGHVS, CDR2 FNYEAQ. The CDR3 sequence: CASSARAGANEQFF. The CDR3 bases are TGTGCCAGCAGTGCCCGGGCAGGGGCGAATGAGCAGTTCTTC. The full variable domain, its missing parts supplied by reference TRBV7-6 and TRBJ2-1, is GAGVSQSPRYKVTKRGQDVALRCDPISGHVSLYWYRQALGQGPEFLTYFNYEAQQDKSGLPNDRFSAERPEGSISTLTIQRTEQRDSAMYRCASSARAGANEQFFGPGTRLTVL.

This clonotype came up a few times. The rearrangement joins TRBV6-2 or TRBV6-3 to TRBJ1-2; D may be TRBD1 (6 bases). The germline CDR1 and CDR2 sequences are MNHEY and SVGEGT. This CDR3 is built from 11 residues. Trimming took 8 bases from V and 2 from J, leaving 6 bases between them. In DNA, the CDR3 is TGTGCCAGCCAGGGGAACTATGGCTACACCTTC. Translation: CASQGNYGYTF.

This clonotype was detected a few times. This chain uses TRBV5-5 with TRBJ2-5; 8 bases match TRBD2. Germline V gene lookup returns CDR1 SGHKS and CDR2 YYEKEE (reference sequence). The CDR3 loop spans 15 amino acids. V was pared by 0 bases and J by 5 bases, with 6 bases of the junction left unmatched. The CDR3, as DNA: TGTGCCAGCAGCTTGGTTGGTAGCGGGGAGGAGACCCAGTACTTC. Encoded protein: CASSLVGSGEETQYF.

The CDR3 DNA reads TGTGCCAGCAGCCGATCCCTAGCGGGGGGGACTCCGAAGCAGTACTTC. This sequence encodes CASSRSLAGGTPKQYF. This chain links TRBV7-9 with TRBJ2-7; TRBD2 agrees at 12 bases. Germline trimming cut 5 bases from V and 8 bases from J; bases unmatched to any gene: 13. Germline loops: CDR1 SEHNR, CDR2 FQNEAQ (reference sequence). The CDR3 sequence is 16 residues long.

This clonotype was detected only a few times. The J gene is TRBJ1-1, the V gene TRBV6-6, with TRBD1 as a possible D gene (5 bases). This CDR3 has 13 amino acids. Deletions cut 6 bases from V and 0 bases from J, with 8 bases between. Per the germline V gene, CDR1 is MNHNY and CDR2 is SVGAGI (reference sequence). CDR3: CASRDTVNTEAFF. CDR3 DNA: TGTGCCAGCAGGGACACAGTGAACACTGAAGCTTTCTTT.

This clonotype turned up a few times. The V gene is TRBV6-5, the J gene TRBJ2-2; D might be TRBD2 (5 bases). The CDR3 sequence is 14 residues long. Germline V gene data show CDR1 as MNHEY and CDR2 as SVGAGI. Trimming left V 3 bases short and J 6 bases short, with 11 bases between. The DNA for the CDR3 is TGTGCCAGCAGTTATGGGCAGGAGGCCGGGGAGCTGTTTTTT. Amino acids: CASSYGQEAGELFF.

The table lists this clonotype with a few counts. The chain is built from TRBV18 and TRBJ1-5; no definite D call. The CDR3 extends over 15 amino acids. Trimming took off 0 bases at V and 2 bases at J, with 8 bases between the two ends. The germline CDR1 and CDR2 sequences are KGHSH and LQKENI. The CDR3 DNA reads as TGTGCCAGCTCACCACCGGGAAGGGGCAATCAGCCCCAGCATTTT. Protein product: CASSPPGRGNQPQHF.

The gene calls are TRBV25-1 and TRBJ1-6; TRBD1 might be the D (5 bases). The CDR3 is made up of 15 amino acids. Germline assignment: CDR1 MGHDK and CDR2 SYGVNS. Trimming left V 0 bases short and J 10 bases short, with 13 bases between. The CDR3 here is CASSEYNQGESPLHF. DNA of the CDR3: TGTGCCAGCAGTGAATATAATCAGGGCGAATCACCCCTCCACTTT.

There are many counts of this clonotype. The chain links TRBV6-1 to TRBJ1-1; TRBD1 matches at 7 bases. Trimming cost V 5 bases and J 2 bases; bases outside gene matches: 5. This CDR3 is 14 amino acids long. In germline, CDR1 is MNHNS, CDR2 SASEGT. CDR3: CASSTRTGNTEAFF. The CDR3 nucleotides are TGTGCCAGCAGTACCCGGACAGGAAACACTGAAGCTTTCTTT.

The chain carries TRBV7-2 and TRBJ2-7; TRBD2 is a possible D gene (5 bases). The CDR3 consists of 12 residues. Per the germline V gene, CDR1 is SGHTA and CDR2 is FQGNSA. The germline V and J ends were trimmed by 5 bases and 3 bases, with 8 bases remaining between them. CDR3 region: CASSAGVYEQYF. DNA of the CDR3: TGTGCCAGCAGCGCCGGGGTCTACGAGCAGTACTTC.

This clonotype showed up just a few times. The V call is TRBV4-3, the J call TRBJ1-2, with D maybe TRBD1 (5 bases). CDR1 is LGHNA and CDR2 is YSLEER in the germline V gene. This CDR3 is 15 amino acids long. The ends were cut back, 1 base at V and 1 base at J, with 10 bases in the middle. CDR3 protein: CASSQGRVINYGYTF. CDR3 in DNA: TGCGCCAGCAGCCAAGGCAGGGTCATTAACTATGGCTACACCTTC.

This chain connects TRBV12-3 or TRBV12-4 to TRBJ1-1; no clear D. V dropped 2 bases and J dropped 6 bases, with 13 bases sitting between them. CDR3 length: 14 amino acids. CDR3 sequence (DNA): TGTGCCAGCAGTTTATTCGAGGGAAGAGCTGAAGCTTTCTTT. This gives the protein CASSLFEGRAEAFF.

V usage is TRBV12-3 or TRBV12-4 and J usage is TRBJ2-7; D is unresolved. Trimming took 5 bases from V and 7 from J, leaving 12 bases between them. The CDR3 runs 12 residues. For the CDR3, the DNA is TGTGCCAGCAGTAATAACCTACGAGAGCAGTACGTC. Protein sequence: CASSNNLREQYV.

This chain links TRBV5-1 with TRBJ2-6; 8 nucleotides agree with TRBD1. The trim removed 3 bases at V and 3 bases at J, leaving 5 bases unmatched. Germline V gene data show CDR1 as SGHRS and CDR2 as YFSETQ. The CDR3 totals 16 residues. The DNA for the CDR3 is TGCGCCAGCAGCTCCCAGGGGGCAAATGGGGCCAACGTCCTGACTTTC. The encoded protein is CASSSQGANGANVLTF.